These 24 T cell receptor beta chains were all obtained from the same sample, sequenced in a study of blood T cell repertoires in COVID-19. Measured with immunoSEQ multiplex PCR; TCRdb has only the in-frame clones, and not every one. The table includes more than 250,000 clones, roughly 90% detected once. Sequences were obtained from peripheral blood. These receptors originate from a man younger than 30 who had recovered from COVID-19.

The chain joins TRBV12-5 to TRBJ2-2; D is unresolved. V lost 0 bases to trimming and J lost 6 bases, with 5 bases between them. Germline V lookup: CDR1 LGHNT, CDR2 FRNRAP. CDR3 length equals 13 residues. CDR3 DNA sequence: TGTGCTAGTGGTTTGGTATCTCCCGGGGAGCTGTTTTTT. Translation gives CASGLVSPGELFF.

The rearrangement links TRBV7-3 to TRBJ2-1; possible D gene TRBD2, 6 bases. The V gene's germline CDR1 is SGHTA and CDR2 FQGTGA. The CDR3 has 12 amino acids. Trimming took 4 bases from V and 10 from J, leaving 11 bases between them. CDR3 DNA sequence: TGTGCCAGCAGCTCCCGGGGGACGGAGCAGTTCTTC. Translating gives CASSSRGTEQFF.

The chain is built from TRBV27 and TRBJ2-1; TRBD1 matches at 9 bases. V lost 2 bases, J lost 0 bases, and 5 bases stayed unmatched. Germline lookup yields CDR1 MNHEY and CDR2 SMNVEV (reference sequence). The CDR3 has 17 amino acids. CDR3 sequence: CASSLRGTGPSYNEQFF. As DNA, the CDR3 is TGTGCCAGCAGTTTACGGGGGACAGGGCCCTCCTACAATGAGCAGTTCTTC.

The chain carries TRBV4-1 and TRBJ1-4; TRBD1 matches at 12 bases. V was pared by 1 base and J by 5 bases, with 5 bases of the junction left unmatched. The CDR3 covers 17 residues. Per the germline V gene, CDR1 is MGHRA and CDR2 is YSYEKL. CDR3 in DNA: TGCGCCAGCAGCCAAGGGGGGACAGGGGGCTGGAATGAAAAACTGTTTTTT. This translates into CASSQGGTGGWNEKLFF.

The gene calls are TRBV19 and TRBJ2-3; TRBD1 might be the D (7 bases). CDR3 length equals 13 residues. Trimming shortened V by 7 bases and J by 1 base, and 9 bases separated the two germline ends. CDR1 is LNHDA and CDR2 is SQIVND in the germline V gene (reference sequence). The DNA for the CDR3 is TGTGCCAGTACCAGGGGGGGCACAGATACGCAGTATTTT. Translating gives CASTRGGTDTQYF. Full variable domain (outside the CDR3, taken from reference TRBV19 and TRBJ2-3): DGGITQSPKYLFRKEGQNVTLSCEQNLNHDAMYWYRQDPGQGLRLIYYSQIVNDFQKGDIAEGYSVSREKKESFPLTVTSAQKNPTAFYLCASTRGGTDTQYFGPGTRLTVL.

The rearrangement uses TRBV18 and TRBJ2-5; the D gene is possibly TRBD2 (5 bases). Germline lookup yields CDR1 KGHSH and CDR2 LQKENI. This CDR3 is 13 amino acids long. Trimming left V 3 bases short and J 0 bases short, with 5 bases between. This CDR3 is CASSPGNQETQYF. CDR3 sequence (DNA): TGTGCCAGCTCACCCGGGAACCAAGAGACCCAGTACTTC.

This clone was recorded only once. The chain is built from TRBV6-1 and TRBJ1-3, with D unresolved. The V end lost 1 base, the J end lost 2 bases, and 6 bases lay between the germline ends. CDR3 length: 14 amino acids. Germline assignment: CDR1 MNHNS and CDR2 SASEGT. CDR3 nucleotides: TGTGCCAGCAGTGAAGGCCGGGCTGGAAACACCATATATTTT. Residues: CASSEGRAGNTIYF.

This clone was observed a few times. The rearrangement uses TRBV3-1 (or the pseudogene TRBV3-2) and TRBJ2-1; possible D gene TRBD1, 6 bases. Germline V gene sequence: CDR1 LGHDT, CDR2 YNNKEL (reference sequence). With 4 bases removed from V and 8 bases from J, the gap between germline ends came to 12 bases. The CDR3 is 13 residues long. CDR3 in DNA: TGTGCCAGCAGCCGAGAGGGGACATATGAGCAGTTCTTC. Translated: CASSREGTYEQFF.

CDR3 sequence reads: CASSRADESYEQYF. As DNA, the CDR3 is TGTGCCAGCAGCCGAGCGGACGAATCCTACGAGCAGTACTTC. J is TRBJ2-7 and V is TRBV28, with a weak D call TRBD2 (5 bases). The CDR3 has 14 amino acids. Trimming removed 6 bases from V and 1 base from J, with 13 bases in between. Germline-derived CDR1 and CDR2 are MDHEN and SYDVKM.

CDR3 bases: TGCGCCAGCAGCCAAGTTGAGCTAGCGGACAATGAGCAGTTCTTC. The encoded protein is CASSQVELADNEQFF. The V call is TRBV4-1, the J call TRBJ2-1; 7 bases line up with TRBD2. Germline V gene data show CDR1 as MGHRA and CDR2 as YSYEKL. The CDR3 has 15 residues. With 1 base clipped from V and 5 bases from J, the junction kept 5 bases outside the gene matches.

The CDR3 protein is CASSQDYLRAGTNYGYTF. The CDR3 coding sequence is TGCGCCAGCAGCCAAGATTATCTACGGGCAGGGACTAACTATGGCTACACCTTC. This chain connects TRBV4-1 to TRBJ1-2; weak D call: TRBD1 (5 bases). V lost 0 bases and J lost 0, with 17 bases in between. This CDR3 is 18 amino acids long. Germline CDR1 reads MGHRA; CDR2 reads YSYEKL.

The rearrangement uses TRBV25-1 and TRBJ1-1; no reliable D call. Germline assignment: CDR1 MGHDK and CDR2 SYGVNS. V dropped 1 base and J dropped 4 bases, with 10 bases sitting between them. The CDR3 contains 14 residues. CDR3 loop: CASSESEGSTEAFF. CDR3 in DNA: TGTGCCAGCAGTGAATCGGAGGGAAGCACTGAAGCTTTCTTT.

The chain combines TRBV10-2 with TRBJ1-2, with TRBD1 identical over 7 bases. Germline CDR1 and CDR2: WSHSY and SAAADI. This CDR3 has 16 amino acids. V was pared by 4 bases and J by 3 bases, with 11 bases of the junction left unmatched. The DNA of the CDR3 is TGCGCCAGCAGTGGGGACAGTTCTCAAGGTCACTATGGCTACACCTTC. It encodes CASSGDSSQGHYGYTF.

The chain employs TRBV27 and TRBJ1-2; D perhaps matches TRBD1 (5 bases). The length of the CDR3 is 16 residues. CDR1 is MNHEY, CDR2 SMNVEV, per germline (reference sequence). V was cut by 6 bases and J by 5 bases, with 22 bases left in between. The CDR3 protein is CASRSGRARPGYGYTF. CDR3 nucleotide sequence: TGTGCCAGCAGGAGTGGCAGGGCTCGGCCTGGGTATGGCTACACCTTC.

The rearrangement uses TRBV25-1 and TRBJ2-7; 11 bases are shared with TRBD2. With 5 bases clipped from V and 3 bases from J, the junction kept 0 bases outside the gene matches. Per germline, CDR1 MGHDK and CDR2 SYGVNS. The CDR3 extends over 13 amino acids. The CDR3 sequence is CASSLAGGYEQYF. The CDR3 DNA is TGTGCCAGCAGTCTAGCGGGGGGCTACGAGCAGTACTTC.

This clone showed up just once. The chain uses TRBV21-1 and TRBJ2-1; the table assigns TRBD1, which was not confirmed against the DNA. TRBV21-1 corresponds to a pseudogene. This CDR3 spans 16 amino acids. The CDR3 loop is CASSKGGQSSYNEQFF. The CDR3 region has the DNA TGTGCCAGCAGCAAAGGTGGGCAGAGCTCCTACAATGAGCAGTTCTTC.

The V gene is TRBV6-4, the J gene TRBJ2-1; 9 positions match TRBD1. CDR1 MRHNA and CDR2 SNTAGT come from the germline V gene. The CDR3 has 16 residues. V lost 5 bases, J lost 9 bases, and 14 bases stayed unmatched. Here the CDR3 DNA reads TGTGCCAGCAGTCCCCGTCCGGGACAGGGTATGGTTGAGCAGTTCTTC. Translation: CASSPRPGQGMVEQFF.

This chain links TRBV2 with TRBJ2-7; D call uncertain. CDR3 length: 13 amino acids. Trimming cost V 6 bases and J 5 bases, with 14 bases left between them. The germline gives CDR1 SNHLY, CDR2 FYNNEI. CDR3 DNA sequence: TGTGCCAGCAGAGAACGGGTGCTCCACGAGCAGTACTTC. It is translated as CASRERVLHEQYF.

This clone has just one count. This chain links TRBV18 with TRBJ2-2, with D unclear. The CDR3 runs to 15 residues. V was clipped by 6 bases and J by 4 bases, with 15 bases between them. The germline V gene encodes CDR1 KGHSH and CDR2 LQKENI. CDR3 coding DNA: TGTGCCAGCTCCCCTCAGGAAATGGGCACCGGGGAGCTGTTTTTT. This gives the protein CASSPQEMGTGELFF.

The chain couples TRBV25-1 to TRBJ1-4; the match to TRBD1 covers 10 bases. Germline V gene lookup returns CDR1 MGHDK and CDR2 SYGVNS. The length of the CDR3 is 18 residues. J gave up 4 bases and V 0 bases, and 8 bases lay outside the gene matches. CDR3 loop: CASSEYSWDRGDNEKLFF. The CDR3 DNA follows: TGTGCCAGCAGTGAATATTCTTGGGACAGGGGCGATAATGAAAAACTGTTTTTT.

This clone was observed a single time. The chain recombines TRBV27 with TRBJ1-1, with D possibly TRBD1 on 5 matching bases. CDR3 size: 14 residues. With 2 bases removed from V and 6 bases from J, the gap between germline ends came to 13 bases. CDR1 is MNHEY, CDR2 SMNVEV, per germline (reference sequence). The CDR3 reads CASSLNQGLAEAFF. CDR3 in DNA: TGTGCCAGCAGTTTAAATCAGGGATTGGCTGAAGCTTTCTTT.

The chain links TRBV10-3 to TRBJ2-5; 9 positions agree with TRBD1. This CDR3 comprises 13 residues. Germline V CDR1 and CDR2: ENHRY, SYGVKD. V lost 3 bases, J lost 12 bases, and 8 bases stayed unmatched. CDR3 sequence reads: CAISDYRGQGKYF. The DNA of the CDR3 is TGTGCCATCAGTGACTACAGGGGGCAGGGGAAGTACTTC.

The chain carries TRBV14 and TRBJ1-6, with D perhaps matching TRBD1 (6 bases). Germline V gives CDR1 SGHDN, CDR2 FVKESK. The CDR3 totals 13 residues. Trimming left V 4 bases short and J 8 bases short, with 9 bases between. The CDR3 DNA is TGTGCCAGCAGCCCCCGGACAGATTCACCCCTCCACTTT. Translation gives CASSPRTDSPLHF.

The chain employs TRBV6-2 or TRBV6-3 and TRBJ1-1, with TRBD1 identical over 9 bases. V dropped 1 base and J dropped 4; count of bases not matched to a gene: 4. The germline gives CDR1 MNHEY, CDR2 SVGEGT. The CDR3 is made up of 15 amino acids. The chain's CDR3 is CASSYLLTGGTEAFF. CDR3 coding DNA: TGTGCCAGCAGTTACTTATTGACAGGGGGCACTGAAGCTTTCTTT.